The rows below give T cell receptor beta chains drawn from one sample of a study of blood T cell repertoires in COVID-19. Assay: immunoSEQ multiplex PCR; the TCRdb copy retains only in-frame clones and omits some. The table has 100,000 to 120,000 clones, 76% seen once. The source material was peripheral blood. Source of these receptors: a woman aged 80 or over with acute or convalescent COVID-19. Each CDR3 is given with its conserved first and last residue. Fields, in order: D gene, V gene, clone size, J gene, CDR3 DNA, CDR3 protein. A D gene is named only where the DNA matches it firmly. Clone size is given for some rows only: seen once, a few or many times, or a class if the clone is expanded.

TRBD1	TRBV3-1/TRBV3-2	.	TRBJ2-7	TGTGCCAGCAGCCAAGAAGGCAGGGGGCTAATCGAGCAGTACTTC	CASSQEGRGLIEQYF
TRBD1	TRBV5-6	once	TRBJ1-4	TGTGCCAGCAGTCGACTGGACAGGACGAATGAAAAACTGTTTTTT	CASSRLDRTNEKLFF
.	TRBV19	few	TRBJ1-2	TGTGCCAGTAGATTTGGACAGAACTATGGCTACACCTTC	CASRFGQNYGYTF
TRBD2	TRBV10-1	.	TRBJ2-7	TGCGCCAGCAGTGAGTCGTTTCTAGCGGGAATCGGCGAGCAGTACTTC	CASSESFLAGIGEQYF
TRBD1	TRBV9	.	TRBJ1-1	TGTGCCAGCAACTACCAGGGGGGCACTGAAGCTTTCTTT	CASNYQGGTEAFF
.	TRBV6-5	.	TRBJ2-5	TGTGCCAGCAAAAAAGCGGGCGCGTACCAAGAGACCCAGTACTTC	CASKKAGAYQETQYF
.	TRBV7-6	once	TRBJ1-6	TGTGCCAGCTCCCCACTTTCGGGTAACCTTAATTCACCCCTCCACTTT	CASSPLSGNLNSPLHF
.	TRBV28	.	TRBJ1-2	TGTGCCAGCAGGCCACAGGGCAACTATGGCTACACCTTC	CASRPQGNYGYTF
.	TRBV3-1/TRBV3-2	few	TRBJ1-1	TGTGCCAGCAGCCAAGGGGGCAGTTCTGAAGCTTTCTTT	CASSQGGSSEAFF
.	TRBV3-1/TRBV3-2	.	TRBJ2-1	TGTGCCAGCAGTGGGGGGGGCGGGACCTACAATGAGCAGTTCTTC	CASSGGGGTYNEQFF
.	TRBV5-1	.	TRBJ2-1	TGCGCCAGCAGCTGGGGGACTTACAATGAGCAGTTCTTC	CASSWGTYNEQFF
TRBD1	TRBV7-9	.	TRBJ2-1	TGTGCCAGCAGCTTTCACGGGACAGGGGGTGCCAATGAGCAGTTCTTC	CASSFHGTGGANEQFF
.	TRBV12-3/TRBV12-4	few	TRBJ2-3	TGTGCCAGCAGTTCCAGGGCAGATACGCAGTATTTT	CASSSRADTQYF
.	TRBV19	.	TRBJ1-6	TGTGCCAGTACCCCGCAGGGAAATTCACCCCTCCACTTT	CASTPQGNSPLHF
.	TRBV5-1	.	TRBJ2-1	TGCGCCAGCAGCCGCCTGGGGGACACGTACAATGAGCAGTTCTTC	CASSRLGDTYNEQFF
.	TRBV11-2	.	TRBJ1-1	TGTGCCAGCAGCTTAGAGACAGCTGAAGCTTTCTTT	CASSLETAEAFF
TRBD1	TRBV3-1/TRBV3-2	.	TRBJ1-1	TGTGCCAGCAGCCCCGGGACAGGGGACACTGAAGCTTTCTTT	CASSPGTGDTEAFF
.	TRBV7-9	.	TRBJ2-3	TGTGCCCCCGGGAACACAGATACGCAGTATTTT	CAPGNTDTQYF
.	TRBV28	.	TRBJ2-5	TGTGCCAGCAGTGAGCGGGAGACCCAGTACTTC	CASSERETQYF
.	TRBV3-1/TRBV3-2	.	TRBJ2-7	TGTGCCAGCAGCCACCCCCTCCGCGAGCAGTACTTC	CASSHPLREQYF
TRBD2	TRBV7-8	.	TRBJ2-2	TGTGCCAGCAGCGTGATAGCGGGGGGCGGGACCGGGGAGCTGTTTTTT	CASSVIAGGGTGELFF
.	TRBV19	few	TRBJ1-5	TGTGCCAGTAGTCCCCGAGACAGTTATCAGCCCCAGCATTTT	CASSPRDSYQPQHF
.	TRBV9	.	TRBJ2-5	TGTGCCAGCAGCGTTGGCGGGATTGAAGAGACCCAGTACTTC	CASSVGGIEETQYF
TRBD2	TRBV18	once	TRBJ2-1	TGTGCCAGCTCACCACTAGCGGGGGGGCGTAATGAGCAGTTCTTC	CASSPLAGGRNEQFF
.	TRBV3-1/TRBV3-2	few	TRBJ1-2	TGTGCCAGCAGCCATCTCCACACAGAAGCTAACTATGGCTACACCTTC	CASSHLHTEANYGYTF
TRBD1	TRBV30	.	TRBJ2-1	TGTGCCTGGAGCGGGACAGGTAATTTTGAGCAGTTCTTC	CAWSGTGNFEQFF
.	TRBV30	.	TRBJ1-3	TGTGCCTGGAGTGTACTTCTCACAGCAGGAAACACCATATATTTT	CAWSVLLTAGNTIYF
TRBD1	TRBV6-2/TRBV6-3	few	TRBJ1-1	TGTGCCAGCAGCTTTAGAGGAGGGACAGGGGCGGGGTCGTCGGAAGCTTTCTTT	CASSFRGGTGAGSSEAFF
TRBD1	TRBV7-2	once	TRBJ1-2	TGTGCCAGCAGCTTAGAGTCCAGGGGGAAAAGCTACACCTTC	CASSLESRGKSYTF
.	TRBV2	.	TRBJ1-2	TGTGCCACAGCCTGGAGGAACACTAACTATGGCTACACCTTC	CATAWRNTNYGYTF
.	TRBV19	.	TRBJ1-5	TGTGCCAGTAGTACGACACCGTATAGCAATCAGCCCCAGCATTTT	CASSTTPYSNQPQHF
TRBD1	TRBV12-3/TRBV12-4	.	TRBJ1-5	TGTGCCAGCAGGACAGGGGACAATCAGCCCCAGCATTTT	CASRTGDNQPQHF
TRBD1	TRBV28	.	TRBJ1-4	TGTGCCAGCAGTTTCCGCCGGGACAGGGGAGAAAAACTGTTTTTT	CASSFRRDRGEKLFF
.	TRBV27	once	TRBJ2-5	TGTGCCAGCAGGGGCGCGGGGGAGACCCAGTACTTC	CASRGAGETQYF
TRBD2	TRBV2	once	TRBJ2-1	TGTGCCATCCTAACGGGACTAGCGTTTATAAATGAGCAGTTCTTC	CAILTGLAFINEQFF
.	TRBV14	few	TRBJ2-7	TGTGCCAGCAGCCAAAGTGGTAACTTCGGCGAGCAGTACTTC	CASSQSGNFGEQYF
TRBD1	TRBV5-4	.	TRBJ2-3	TGTGCCAGCACCTCGGGGACAGGGTTCACAGATACGCAGTATTTT	CASTSGTGFTDTQYF
.	TRBV5-4	.	TRBJ2-5	TGTGCCAGCAGCTTGAATAGAATGGAGACCCAGTACTTC	CASSLNRMETQYF
TRBD1	TRBV6-5	many	TRBJ1-3	TGTGCCAGCAGTTGGGACAGGGAGATCGGAAACACCATATATTTT	CASSWDREIGNTIYF
TRBD2	TRBV7-8	.	TRBJ2-7	TGTGCCAGCAGCTTGGGGACTAGCGGGAGATCTTACGAGCAGTACTTC	CASSLGTSGRSYEQYF
TRBD1	TRBV5-1	.	TRBJ2-2	TGCGCCAGCAGCTTAGACAGGGAGACCGGGGAGCTGTTTTTT	CASSLDRETGELFF
.	TRBV5-1	.	TRBJ2-7	TGCGCCAGCAGCTTGGCCCGGGACAACTACGAGCAGTACTTC	CASSLARDNYEQYF
.	TRBV15	.	TRBJ1-1	TGTGCCACCAAGGTGGGGGGATCGGTCACTGAAGCTTTCTTT	CATKVGGSVTEAFF
.	TRBV5-8	few	TRBJ2-3	TGTGCCAGCAGCTTGGTAAGAGCGACAGATACGCAGTATTTT	CASSLVRATDTQYF
.	TRBV6-5	.	TRBJ1-2	TGTGCCAGCAGTCGGGGGGCGGCTAACTATGGCTACACCTTC	CASSRGAANYGYTF
.	TRBV2	many	TRBJ2-7	TGTGCCAGCAAAATGGGCGACTACGAGCAGTACTTC	CASKMGDYEQYF
.	TRBV19	.	TRBJ2-3	TGTGCCAGTGCGGACAGTAGCACAGATACGCAGTATTTT	CASADSSTDTQYF
TRBD1	TRBV19	.	TRBJ1-1	TGTGCCAGTAGGCAGGGGGGATCGAACACTGAAGCTTTCTTT	CASRQGGSNTEAFF
.	TRBV3-1/TRBV3-2	.	TRBJ2-1	TGTGCCAGCAGCCCAGAGGCGGGGGCACCCTCCTACAATGAGCAGTTCTTC	CASSPEAGAPSYNEQFF
TRBD2	TRBV11-2	.	TRBJ2-7	TGTGCCAGCAGCCCCCCGGGACTAGCAAGTGAGCAGTACTTC	CASSPPGLASEQYF